Shown below are 16 T cell receptor beta chains from a single sample sequenced in a study of OX40 agonist ivuxolimab in advanced cancers. Clones were read by immunoSEQ multiplex PCR, and TCRdb kept only the in-frame ones, dropping some. The sample lists some 41,000 clones, just under 90% occurring once. The specimen comprised CD4+ or CD8+ T cells sorted from blood, sampled in a trial of the OX40 agonist ivuxolimab. All receptors derive from an adult with an advanced solid tumor such as melanoma, head and neck, liver or kidney cancer.

The rearrangement joins TRBV5-4 to TRBJ1-2; 7 bases match TRBD1. Per germline, CDR1 SGHNT and CDR2 YYREEE (reference sequence). This CDR3 contains 13 residues. After removal of 2 bases from V and 6 bases from J, the junction contained 4 bases not matched to a gene. The chain's CDR3 is CASSLNRGNGYTF. The CDR3 nucleotides read TGTGCCAGCAGCTTAAACAGGGGCAATGGCTACACCTTC.

V and J are TRBV18 and TRBJ2-1, with D possibly TRBD2 on 7 matching bases. CDR1 and CDR2 from the germline V gene are KGHSH and LQKENI. The CDR3 totals 12 residues. The V gene lost 3 bases and the J gene lost 10 bases, with 10 bases spanning the gap. The CDR3 DNA sequence: TGTGCCAGCTCACCTAGGGGGGGGGAGCAGTTCTTC. Translated, it gives CASSPRGGEQFF.

J is TRBJ2-1 and V is TRBV12-5; no definite D call. The CDR3 is 14 residues long. CDR1 is LGHNT, CDR2 FRNRAP, per germline. Trimming shortened V by 3 bases and J by 5 bases, and 11 bases separated the two germline ends. CDR3 amino acids: CASGLLGGHNEQFF. CDR3 nucleotide sequence: TGTGCTAGTGGTTTACTTGGCGGTCACAATGAGCAGTTCTTC.

The J gene is TRBJ2-6, the V gene TRBV6-6; the D is unclear. Trimming took 0 bases from V and 4 from J, leaving 7 bases between them. This CDR3 contains 15 residues. Germline V gene lookup returns CDR1 MNHNY and CDR2 SVGAGI (reference sequence). CDR3 sequence (DNA): TGTGCCAGCAGTTACTCCGGCGCGGGGGCCAACGTCCTGACTTTC. It codes for CASSYSGAGANVLTF.

This sequence joins TRBV5-5 and TRBJ2-7, with a possible D match to TRBD2 (6 bases). The length of the CDR3 is 16 residues. V was trimmed by 3 bases and J by 0 bases, leaving 16 bases between them. The germline gives CDR1 SGHKS, CDR2 YYEKEE (reference sequence). CDR3 sequence (DNA): TGTGCCAGCAGCTGGGGCCGGGGAGGTTCCTCCTACGAGCAGTACTTC. Protein: CASSWGRGGSSYEQYF. Filled out from reference TRBV5-5 and TRBJ2-7, the complete variable domain reads DAGVTQSPTHLIKTRGQQVTLRCSPISGHKSVSWYQQVLGQGPQFIFQYYEKEERGRGNFPDRFSARQFPNYSSELNVNALLLGDSALYLCASSWGRGGSSYEQYFGPGTRLTVT.

The chain has TRBV27 and TRBJ2-5; 14 bases align to TRBD2. The CDR3 is 14 residues long. The ends lost 4 bases at V and 7 bases at J; junction bases unmatched: 2. Germline assignment: CDR1 MNHEY and CDR2 SMNVEV (reference sequence). The CDR3 nucleotides read TGTGCCAGCAGTTCAGGACTAGCGGGAGGGACCCAGTACTTC. This translates into CASSSGLAGGTQYF.

This chain uses TRBV7-9 with TRBJ2-5, with 11 bases that match TRBD2. With 5 bases clipped from V and 5 bases from J, the junction kept 4 bases outside the gene matches. From germline, CDR1 is SEHNR and CDR2 FQNEAQ (reference sequence). This CDR3 is 14 amino acids long. CDR3 sequence: CASSTLAGGETQYF. CDR3 bases: TGTGCCAGCAGCACATTAGCGGGAGGGGAGACCCAGTACTTC.

In its sample, this clone was seen once. This chain joins TRBV25-1 and TRBJ2-7; D is undetermined. CDR1 and CDR2 (germline): MGHDK, SYGVNS. V lost 6 bases and J 1 base, leaving 4 bases between the germline ends. This CDR3 spans 11 amino acids. This CDR3 reads CASSASYEQYF. CDR3 in DNA: TGTGCCAGCAGCGCTTCCTACGAGCAGTACTTC.

This clone was detected only once. CDR3 loop: CASSPYIGLYEQYF. The CDR3 nucleotides are TGTGCCAGCAGTCCTTACATCGGGTTATACGAGCAGTACTTC. V and J are TRBV28 and TRBJ2-7; D remains unclear. The V end lost 5 bases, the J end lost 4 bases, and 15 bases lay between the germline ends. The germline V gene has CDR1 MDHEN and CDR2 SYDVKM. The CDR3 contains 14 residues.

This sequence joins TRBV10-3 and TRBJ2-1; 7 bases are shared with TRBD2. CDR3 length equals 13 residues. V gave up 10 bases and J gave up 9 bases; unmatched junction bases: 12. Per germline, CDR1 ENHRY and CDR2 SYGVKD. The CDR3, as DNA: TGTGCCACCAAAGGGGCGGGAGAGCCTGAGCAGTTCTTC. It encodes CATKGAGEPEQFF.

This chain links TRBV23-1 with TRBJ2-3, with TRBD2 matching 9 bases. TRBV23-1 is flagged as an ORF with uncertain function. The CDR3 is made up of 17 amino acids. The junction had 11 bases not matched to a gene; V was cut back by 3 bases and J by 4 bases. CDR3 bases: TGCGCCAGCAGTCACCCGGCCCCTAGCGGGGTCCCAGATACGCAGTATTTT. Protein sequence: CASSHPAPSGVPDTQYF.

This clone has a single count. The V and J genes are TRBV5-6 and TRBJ1-1, with TRBD1 matching 8 bases. Germline V CDR1 and CDR2: SGHDT, YYEEEE. V dropped 4 bases and J dropped 7; count of bases not matched to a gene: 12. The CDR3 consists of 15 residues. CDR3 in amino acids: CASSHGTGHTDEAFF. The DNA for the CDR3 is TGTGCCAGCAGCCATGGGACAGGCCATACAGATGAAGCTTTCTTT.

The CDR3 DNA sequence: TGTGCCAGCAGGGGGCTGACTACGCAGTATTTT. It translates to CASRGLTTQYF. The rearrangement joins TRBV27 to TRBJ2-3; D is possibly TRBD1 (5 bases). Germline CDR1 reads MNHEY; CDR2 reads SMNVEV (reference sequence). This CDR3 is 11 amino acids long. V was trimmed by 6 bases and J by 8 bases, leaving 9 bases between them.

The gene calls are TRBV6-1 and TRBJ2-5, with TRBD1 identical over 8 bases. Germline V gene lookup returns CDR1 MNHNS and CDR2 SASEGT. V lost 3 bases, J lost 3 bases, and 0 bases stayed unmatched. This CDR3 region has 13 residues. CDR3: CASSETGEETQYF. In DNA, the CDR3 is TGTGCCAGCAGTGAGACAGGGGAAGAGACCCAGTACTTC.

The chain has TRBV4-1 and TRBJ2-7; D might be TRBD1 (6 bases). CDR1 MGHRA and CDR2 YSYEKL come from the germline V gene. The CDR3 runs 14 residues. V lost 2 bases and J lost 4, with 12 bases in between. The CDR3, as DNA: TGCGCCAGCAGCCAACCAGGGGACCTTTACGAGCAGTACTTC. Amino acid sequence: CASSQPGDLYEQYF.

The V and J genes are TRBV7-8 and TRBJ1-5; D is possibly TRBD1 (5 bases). Germline V gives CDR1 SGHVS, CDR2 FQNEAQ. This CDR3 spans 15 amino acids. V was cut by 3 bases and J by 0 bases, with 9 bases left in between. The CDR3, as DNA: TGTGCCAGCAGCTTGGGACGGAATAGCAATCAGCCCCAGCATTTT. Protein sequence: CASSLGRNSNQPQHF.